A selection of T cell receptor beta chains follows, all from one sample in a study of blood T cell repertoires in COVID-19. Repertoires were generated with immunoSEQ multiplex PCR, while TCRdb's copy carries only in-frame clones and drops some. Of roughly 200,000 clones in the sample, more than 80% were seen once. The sample taken for sequencing was PBMCs or T cells enriched from blood (not recorded which). The receptors were gathered from a man aged 35 to 55 who had recovered from COVID-19. The CDR3 runs from the conserved cysteine through the conserved F or W. D genes are given only for firm matches. The size of a clone is reported for some rows only, either as once, few or many, or as a class for expanded clones.

j_call cdr3_length d_call clone_size v_call cdr3_aa cdr3_nt
TRBJ1-5 15 TRBD1 once TRBV19 CATAPGTGIGQPQHF TGTGCCACCGCGCCAGGGACAGGGATAGGTCAGCCCCAGCATTTT
TRBJ1-1 17 NA NA TRBV5-4 CASSRGLGGGWGTEAFF TGTGCCAGCAGCCGGGGCCTGGGGGGGGGCTGGGGCACTGAAGCTTTCTTT
TRBJ1-1 14 NA NA TRBV3-1/TRBV3-2 CASSQVIGRTEAFF TGTGCCAGCAGCCAAGTAATCGGTCGGACTGAAGCTTTCTTT
TRBJ2-5 13 NA NA TRBV7-3 CASSLTAGETQYF TGTGCCAGCAGCTTAACAGCCGGAGAGACCCAGTACTTC
TRBJ1-4 16 TRBD1 NA TRBV6-5 CASSYGRQGNREKLFF TGTGCCAGCAGTTACGGCAGACAGGGTAATAGAGAAAAACTGTTTTTT
TRBJ2-7 15 TRBD2 NA TRBV25-1 CASSESSGRAYEQYF TGTGCCAGCAGTGAATCCAGCGGGAGGGCGTACGAGCAGTACTTC
TRBJ2-7 13 TRBD2 NA TRBV9 CASSASGVYEQYF TGTGCCAGCAGCGCCAGCGGGGTCTACGAGCAGTACTTC
TRBJ1-4 11 NA NA TRBV2 CASTRNEKLFF TGTGCCAGCACCCGTAATGAAAAACTGTTTTTT
TRBJ1-1 14 NA NA TRBV24-1 CATRGQGTNTEAFF TGTGCCACCAGGGGCCAGGGGACGAACACTGAAGCTTTCTTT
TRBJ1-2 15 NA NA TRBV6-2/TRBV6-3 CASSSADRRTYGYTF TGTGCCAGCAGTTCCGCGGACCGACGGACTTATGGCTACACCTTC
TRBJ1-6 16 TRBD1 NA TRBV5-8 CASSYDREVPSSPLHF TGTGCCAGCAGCTATGACAGGGAAGTTCCAAGTTCACCCCTCCACTTT
TRBJ1-3 14 TRBD1 NA TRBV6-5 CASLDRAQGNTIYF TGTGCCAGCCTGGACAGGGCTCAGGGAAACACCATATATTTT
TRBJ2-3 13 NA few TRBV10-3 CAISESILDTQYF TGTGCCATCAGTGAGTCAATATTAGATACGCAGTATTTT
TRBJ1-2 16 TRBD1 NA TRBV2 CASSDSEPGQGKGYTF TGTGCCAGCAGTGACTCAGAACCGGGACAGGGGAAAGGCTACACCTTC
TRBJ2-7 14 TRBD1 NA TRBV2 CASFPGTGSDEQYF TGTGCCAGTTTCCCCGGGACAGGGTCCGACGAGCAGTACTTC
TRBJ1-4 13 TRBD1 NA TRBV6-5 CASQGGAEEKLFF TGTGCCAGCCAAGGGGGCGCCGAGGAAAAACTGTTTTTT
TRBJ1-2 13 TRBD1 few TRBV12-3/TRBV12-4 CASSLARGNGYTF TGTGCCAGCAGTTTAGCCAGGGGGAATGGCTACACCTTC
TRBJ2-5 16 TRBD1 once TRBV15 CATSRGQTGGRETQYF TGTGCCACCAGCAGAGGCCAAACAGGGGGCCGTGAGACCCAGTACTTC
TRBJ2-4 16 TRBD2 many TRBV28 CASSRGGKIAKNIQYF TGTGCCAGCAGCCGGGGGGGAAAGATAGCCAAAAACATTCAGTACTTC
TRBJ2-3 15 NA NA TRBV27 CASSPRRGYTDTQYF TGTGCCAGCAGTCCTAGACGCGGCTACACAGATACGCAGTATTTT
TRBJ1-4 16 NA NA TRBV19 CASTGEVLATNEKLFF TGTGCCAGTACGGGAGAAGTACTAGCAACTAATGAAAAACTGTTTTTT
TRBJ1-5 16 NA NA TRBV19 CASSIGGSYSNQPQHF TGTGCCAGTAGTATTGGGGGGAGTTATAGCAATCAGCCCCAGCATTTT
TRBJ2-7 12 NA NA TRBV7-3 CASSRGTYEQYF TGTGCCAGCAGCCGCGGAACCTACGAGCAGTACTTC
TRBJ2-7 13 TRBD1 NA TRBV19 CASSIDTGDEQYF TGTGCCAGTAGTATAGATACAGGGGACGAGCAGTACTTC
TRBJ2-1 17 TRBD2 NA TRBV19 CASREGKRGSSYNEQFF TGTGCCAGTAGGGAAGGGAAGCGGGGGAGCTCCTACAATGAGCAGTTCTTC
TRBJ2-7 15 TRBD2 NA TRBV27 CASRYTGTSGNEQYF TGTGCCAGCAGATACACCGGGACTAGCGGGAACGAGCAGTACTTC
TRBJ1-3 18 TRBD1 NA TRBV4-2 CASSQGGTGPSSGNTIYF TGTGCCAGCAGCCAAGGGGGGACAGGCCCGAGCTCTGGAAACACCATATATTTT
TRBJ2-2 15 TRBD2 many TRBV19 CASNLLAGGTGELFF TGTGCCAGTAATTTACTAGCGGGGGGGACCGGGGAGCTGTTTTTT
TRBJ2-1 14 TRBD1 NA TRBV7-9 CASSGTATYNEQFF TGTGCCAGCTCCGGGACAGCGACTTACAATGAGCAGTTCTTC
TRBJ1-1 15 NA NA TRBV19 CASTERAGQNTEAFF TGTGCCAGTACAGAGCGGGCAGGGCAGAACACTGAAGCTTTCTTT
TRBJ1-2 12 NA NA TRBV12-3/TRBV12-4 CASRRTTGGYTF TGTGCCAGCAGACGTACGACAGGTGGCTACACCTTC
TRBJ1-5 15 NA NA TRBV7-2 CASSFRVDSNQPQHF TGTGCCAGCAGCTTTCGGGTCGATAGCAATCAGCCCCAGCATTTT
TRBJ1-2 16 TRBD1 NA TRBV27 CASSFYGGDRGRGYTF TGTGCCAGCAGTTTTTACGGGGGGGACAGGGGACGAGGCTACACCTTC
TRBJ2-1 17 TRBD1 NA TRBV9 CASSANTGTGEIYEQFF TGTGCCAGCAGCGCGAACACCGGGACAGGGGAGATTTATGAGCAGTTCTTC
TRBJ2-5 15 TRBD1 NA TRBV18 CASTNRQGRSETQYF TGTGCCAGCACCAATCGACAGGGCCGCTCGGAGACCCAGTACTTC
TRBJ2-7 13 TRBD2 NA TRBV2 CASSFGGNYEQYF TGTGCCAGCAGTTTCGGGGGGAATTACGAGCAGTACTTC
TRBJ1-1 12 NA NA TRBV5-4 CASGQMNTEAFF TGTGCCAGCGGACAGATGAACACTGAAGCTTTCTTT
TRBJ1-4 16 NA NA TRBV5-4 CASSLRTEYANEKLFF TGTGCCAGCAGCTTAAGGACTGAATATGCGAATGAAAAACTGTTTTTT
TRBJ2-7 13 TRBD2 few TRBV2 CASSEGGRAEQYF TGTGCCAGCAGTGAAGGCGGGAGGGCTGAGCAGTACTTC
TRBJ2-1 19 TRBD2 NA TRBV9 CASSVASNLGLAVFNEQFF TGTGCCAGCAGCGTAGCTAGTAACCTCGGACTAGCGGTTTTTAATGAGCAGTTCTTC
TRBJ2-1 15 TRBD2 few TRBV19 CASKVSSGRRNEQFF TGTGCCAGTAAGGTTTCGAGCGGGAGGAGGAATGAGCAGTTCTTC
TRBJ2-1 12 NA NA TRBV7-9 CASSFSPREQFF TGTGCCAGCAGCTTCTCTCCGCGTGAGCAGTTCTTC
TRBJ1-3 12 NA NA TRBV7-9 CASVTGRDTIYF TGTGCCAGCGTCACAGGGAGGGACACCATATATTTT
TRBJ2-6 20 NA few TRBV2 CASTWDVARVVGTGANVLTF TGTGCCAGCACTTGGGATGTGGCCAGGGTAGTAGGTACTGGGGCCAACGTCCTGACTTTC
TRBJ1-1 16 NA NA TRBV30 CAWGPPRQVRYTEAFF TGTGCCTGGGGCCCCCCCAGACAGGTCAGATACACTGAAGCTTTCTTT